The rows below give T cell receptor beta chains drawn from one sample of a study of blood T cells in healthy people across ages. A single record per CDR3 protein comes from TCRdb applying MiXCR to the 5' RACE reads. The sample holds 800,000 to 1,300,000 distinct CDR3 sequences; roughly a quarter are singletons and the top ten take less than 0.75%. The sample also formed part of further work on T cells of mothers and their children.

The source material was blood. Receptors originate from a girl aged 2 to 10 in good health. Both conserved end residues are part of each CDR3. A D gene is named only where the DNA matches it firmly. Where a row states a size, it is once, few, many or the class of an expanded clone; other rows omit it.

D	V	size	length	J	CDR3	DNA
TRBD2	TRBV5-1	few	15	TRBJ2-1	CASLPGTSLTNEQFF	TGCGCCAGCCTCCCCGGGACTAGCTTAACCAATGAGCAGTTCTTC
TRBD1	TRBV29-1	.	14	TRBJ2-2	CSIVLDRDSGELFF	TGCAGCATTGTGTTGGACAGGGATTCCGGGGAGCTGTTTTTT
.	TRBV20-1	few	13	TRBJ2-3	CSARTPGTDTQYF	TGCAGTGCAAGGACACCCGGAACAGATACGCAGTATTTT
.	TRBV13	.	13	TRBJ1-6	CASTSGTSSPLHF	TGTGCCAGCACTTCCGGGACAAGTTCACCCCTCCACTTT
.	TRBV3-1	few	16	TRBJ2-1	CVSSQDEGTFFDEQFF	TGTGTCAGCAGCCAAGATGAAGGGACATTTTTCGATGAGCAGTTCTTC
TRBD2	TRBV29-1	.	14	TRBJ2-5	CGVEDRGGTKTQYF	TGCGGCGTTGAAGATCGGGGGGGAACGAAGACCCAGTACTTC
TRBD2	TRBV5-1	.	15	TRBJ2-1	CASSLGLGRGDEQFF	TGCGCCAGCAGCTTGGGTTTGGGGAGGGGCGATGAGCAGTTCTTC
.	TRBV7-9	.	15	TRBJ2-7	CASSPALGSSYEQYF	TGTGCCAGCAGCCCAGCCCTCGGCAGCTCCTACGAGCAGTACTTC
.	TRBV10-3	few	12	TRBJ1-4	CAISESGEKLFF	TGTGCCATCAGTGAGTCGGGAGAAAAACTGTTTTTT
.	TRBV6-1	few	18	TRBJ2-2	CASSGPRGATANTGELFF	TGTGCCAGCAGTGGCCCGCGTGGGGCAACCGCGAACACCGGGGAGCTGTTTTTT
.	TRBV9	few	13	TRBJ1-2	CASSGLVPSGYTF	TGTGCCAGCAGCGGGTTAGTACCGTCTGGCTACACCTTC
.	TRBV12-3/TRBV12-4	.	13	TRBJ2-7	CASSPLTAYEQYF	TGTGCCAGCAGCCCCCTTACTGCCTACGAGCAGTACTTC
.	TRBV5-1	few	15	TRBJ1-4	CASSFRRQTDEKLFF	TGCGCCAGCAGCTTTAGAAGACAGACGGATGAAAAACTGTTTTTT
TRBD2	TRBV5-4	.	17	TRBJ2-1	CASSSRLGTRGRNEQFF	TGTGCCAGCAGCTCCCGACTCGGGACTAGGGGTCGAAATGAGCAGTTCTTC
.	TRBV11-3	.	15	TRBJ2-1	CASNLSWSSYNEQFF	TGTGCCAGCAACCTCAGCTGGAGCTCCTACAATGAGCAGTTCTTC
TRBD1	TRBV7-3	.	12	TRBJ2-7	CASGYRGSEQYF	TGTGCCAGCGGCTACAGGGGAAGCGAGCAGTACTTC
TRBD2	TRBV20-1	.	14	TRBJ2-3	CSAPGRGGIDTQYF	TGCAGTGCTCCGGGACGGGGGGGAATAGATACGCAGTATTTT
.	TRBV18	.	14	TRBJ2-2	CASSLPLYTGELFF	TGTGCCAGCTCACTACCCTTATACACCGGGGAGCTGTTTTTT
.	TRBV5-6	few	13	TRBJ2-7	CASSYRQDYEQYF	TGTGCCAGCAGCTACCGACAGGACTACGAGCAGTACTTC
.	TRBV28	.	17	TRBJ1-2	CASSSPISQGSNYGYTF	TGTGCCAGCAGTTCCCCCATATCCCAGGGGTCTAACTATGGCTACACCTTC
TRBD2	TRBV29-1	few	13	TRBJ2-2	CSALAANTGELFF	TGCAGCGCCCTAGCGGCGAACACCGGGGAGCTGTTTTTT
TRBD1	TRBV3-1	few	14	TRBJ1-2	CASSQVRDSKGGTF	TGTGCCAGCAGCCAAGTCCGGGACAGCAAAGGAGGCACCTTC
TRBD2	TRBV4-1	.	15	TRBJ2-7	CASSPDSGLVYEQYF	TGCGCCAGCAGTCCAGACTCGGGACTAGTCTACGAGCAGTACTTC
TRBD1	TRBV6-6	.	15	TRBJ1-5	CASSNPGQDNQPQHF	TGTGCCAGCAGCAACCCGGGACAGGATAATCAGCCCCAGCATTTT
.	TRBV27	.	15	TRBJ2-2	CASSLRGRETGELFF	TGTGCCAGCAGTCTCCGCGGCAGGGAAACCGGGGAGCTGTTTTTT
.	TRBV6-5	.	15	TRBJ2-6	CASRYQGAGANVLTF	TGTGCCAGCAGGTACCAGGGTGCTGGGGCCAACGTCCTGACTTTC
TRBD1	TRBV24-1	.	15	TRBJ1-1	CATSDGSGGNTEAFF	TGTGCCACCAGTGATGGTTCAGGGGGCAACACTGAAGCTTTCTTT
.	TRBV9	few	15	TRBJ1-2	CASSGSEGNNYGYTF	TGTGCCAGCAGCGGGAGTGAGGGGAATAACTATGGCTACACCTTC
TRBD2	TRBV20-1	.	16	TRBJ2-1	CSASRLAGGFNNEQFF	TGCAGTGCTTCCCGACTAGCGGGAGGCTTTAACAATGAGCAGTTCTTC
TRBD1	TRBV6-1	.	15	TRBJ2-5	CASSAGQGRVETQYF	TGTGCCAGCAGCGCGGGACAGGGGCGGGTTGAGACCCAGTACTTC
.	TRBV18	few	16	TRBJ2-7	CASSPGSPGDHYEQYF	TGTGCCAGCTCACCAGGGTCTCCGGGGGATCACTACGAGCAGTACTTC
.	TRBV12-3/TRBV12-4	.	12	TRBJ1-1	CASTGENTEAFF	TGTGCCAGCACGGGGGAGAACACTGAAGCTTTCTTT
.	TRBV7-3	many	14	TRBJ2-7	CASSSQGGFDEQYF	TGTGCCAGCAGCTCCCAGGGGGGGTTCGACGAGCAGTACTTC
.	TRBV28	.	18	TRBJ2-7	CASSRMPTFRGAAYEQYF	TGTGCCAGCAGTCGTATGCCAACTTTTCGGGGGGCCGCCTACGAGCAGTACTTC
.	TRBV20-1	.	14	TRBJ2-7	CSALSDRLSYEQYF	TGCAGTGCTCTCTCCGACAGGCTCTCCTACGAGCAGTACTTC
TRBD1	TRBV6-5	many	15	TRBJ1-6	CASSYSTGGLSPLHF	TGTGCCAGCAGTTACTCAACAGGGGGCCTTTCACCCCTCCACTTT
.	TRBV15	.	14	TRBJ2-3	CATSSMGSDQPQYF	TGTGCCACCAGCTCCATGGGTAGCGATCAGCCCCAGTATTTT
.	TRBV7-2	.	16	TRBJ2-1	CAISKLAQSSYNEQFF	TGTGCCATCAGCAAACTTGCGCAGAGCTCCTACAATGAGCAGTTCTTC
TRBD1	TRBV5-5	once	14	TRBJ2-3	CASTRDRAPDTQYF	TGTGCCAGCACCCGGGACAGGGCCCCAGATACGCAGTATTTT
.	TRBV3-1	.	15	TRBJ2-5	CASSQDGGWGETQYF	TGTGCCAGCAGCCAAGATGGGGGTTGGGGAGAGACCCAGTACTTC
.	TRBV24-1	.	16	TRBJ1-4	CVTSDPRTQGLEKLFF	TGTGTCACCAGTGATCCCCGGACCCAGGGATTGGAAAAACTGTTTTTT
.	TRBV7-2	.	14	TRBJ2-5	CASSPFLYQETQYF	TGTGCCAGCAGCCCCTTCCTGTACCAAGAGACCCAGTACTTC
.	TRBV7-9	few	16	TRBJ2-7	CASSLSGKGPNYEQYF	TGTGCCAGCAGCTTATCCGGGAAGGGTCCTAACTACGAGCAGTACTTC
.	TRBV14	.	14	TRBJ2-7	CASSRGQFAYEQYF	TGTGCCAGCAGCCGAGGGCAGTTCGCCTACGAGCAGTACTTC
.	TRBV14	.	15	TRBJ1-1	CASSQDFGYGTEAFF	TGTGCCAGCAGCCAAGATTTCGGGTACGGCACTGAAGCTTTCTTT
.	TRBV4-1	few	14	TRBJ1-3	CATSDRASGNTIYF	TGCGCCACGTCCGACAGAGCCTCTGGAAACACCATATATTTT
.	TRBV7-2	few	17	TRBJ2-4	CASSFRGGAGAKNIQYF	TGTGCCAGCAGCTTTAGAGGAGGGGCGGGAGCCAAAAACATTCAGTACTTC
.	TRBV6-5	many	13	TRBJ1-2	CASSRPGGDGYTF	TGTGCCAGCAGTCGCCCGGGGGGCGATGGCTACACCTTC
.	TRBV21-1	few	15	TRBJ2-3	CASNDRSSCTDTQYF	TGTGCCAGCAACGATCGATCAAGCTGCACAGATACGCAGTATTTT
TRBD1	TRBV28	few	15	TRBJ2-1	CASRARDRGYNEQFF	TGTGCCAGCCGAGCGCGGGACAGGGGCTACAATGAGCAGTTCTTC
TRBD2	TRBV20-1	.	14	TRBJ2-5	CSASSGRGEETQYF	TGCAGTGCTAGTTCAGGGAGGGGAGAAGAGACCCAGTACTTC
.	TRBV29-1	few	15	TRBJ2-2	CSVRLRGTNTGELFF	TGCAGCGTTAGGCTTAGGGGTACGAACACCGGGGAGCTGTTTTTT
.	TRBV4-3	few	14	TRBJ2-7	CASSQDMSAYEQYF	TGCGCCAGCAGCCAAGATATGAGTGCCTACGAGCAGTACTTC
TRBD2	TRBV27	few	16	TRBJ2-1	CASSTSGRASYNEQFF	TGTGCCAGCAGCACCAGCGGGAGGGCCTCCTACAATGAGCAGTTCTTC